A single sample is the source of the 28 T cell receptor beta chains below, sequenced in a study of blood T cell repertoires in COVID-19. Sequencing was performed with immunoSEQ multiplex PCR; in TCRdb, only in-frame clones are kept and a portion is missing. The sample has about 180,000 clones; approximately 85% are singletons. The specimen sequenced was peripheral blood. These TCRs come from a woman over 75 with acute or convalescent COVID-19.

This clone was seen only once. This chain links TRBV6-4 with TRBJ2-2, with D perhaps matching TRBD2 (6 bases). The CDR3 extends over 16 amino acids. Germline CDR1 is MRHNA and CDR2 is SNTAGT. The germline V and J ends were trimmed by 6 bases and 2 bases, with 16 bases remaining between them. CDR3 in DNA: TGTGCCAGCAGCGAGGGGATAGCGGAAAACACCGGGGAGCTGTTTTTT. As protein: CASSEGIAENTGELFF.

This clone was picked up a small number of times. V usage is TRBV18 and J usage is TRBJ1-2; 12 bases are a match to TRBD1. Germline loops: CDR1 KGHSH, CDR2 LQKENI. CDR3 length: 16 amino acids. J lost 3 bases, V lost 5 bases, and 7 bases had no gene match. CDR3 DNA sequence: TGTGCCAGCTCAGATTCCGGGACAGGGGGCTACTATGGCTACACCTTC. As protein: CASSDSGTGGYYGYTF. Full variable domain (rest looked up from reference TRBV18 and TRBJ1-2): NAGVMQNPRHLVRRRGQEARLRCSPMKGHSHVYWYRQLPEEGLKFMVYLQKENIIDESGMPKERFSAEFPKEGPSILRIQQVVRGDSAAYFCASSDSGTGGYYGYTFGSGTRLTVV.

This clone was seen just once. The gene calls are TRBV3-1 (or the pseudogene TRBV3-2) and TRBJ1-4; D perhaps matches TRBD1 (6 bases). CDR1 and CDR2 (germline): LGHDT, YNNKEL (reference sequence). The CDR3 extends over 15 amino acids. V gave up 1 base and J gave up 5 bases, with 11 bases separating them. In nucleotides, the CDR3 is TGTGCCAGCAGCCAAGTGCGGGGGGCGAATGAAAAACTGTTTTTT. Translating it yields CASSQVRGANEKLFF.

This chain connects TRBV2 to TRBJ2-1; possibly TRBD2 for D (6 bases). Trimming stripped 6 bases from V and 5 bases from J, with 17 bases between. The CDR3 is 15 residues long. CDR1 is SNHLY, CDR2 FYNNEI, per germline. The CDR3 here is CASRDLGGAHNEQFF. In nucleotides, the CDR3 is TGTGCCAGCAGGGACCTGGGGGGAGCCCACAATGAGCAGTTCTTC. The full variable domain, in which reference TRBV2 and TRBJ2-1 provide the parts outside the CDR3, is EPEVTQTPSHQVTQMGQEVILRCVPISNHLYFYWYRQILGQKVEFLVSFYNNEISEKSEIFDDQFSVERPDGSNFTLKIRSTKLEDSAMYFCASRDLGGAHNEQFFGPGTRLTVL.

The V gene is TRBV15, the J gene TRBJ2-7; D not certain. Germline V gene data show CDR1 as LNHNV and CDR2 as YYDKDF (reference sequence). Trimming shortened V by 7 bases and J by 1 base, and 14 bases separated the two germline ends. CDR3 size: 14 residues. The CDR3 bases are TGTGCCACCAATCCCCACCCGGGTTCCTACGAGCAGTACTTC. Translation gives CATNPHPGSYEQYF.

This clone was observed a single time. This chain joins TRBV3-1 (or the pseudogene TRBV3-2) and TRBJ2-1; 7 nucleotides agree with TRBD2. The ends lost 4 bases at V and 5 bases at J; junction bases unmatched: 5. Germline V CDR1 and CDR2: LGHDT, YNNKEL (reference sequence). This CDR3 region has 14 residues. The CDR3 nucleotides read TGTGCCAGCAGCCGACTAGCTCTCCACAATGAGCAGTTCTTC. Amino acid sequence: CASSRLALHNEQFF.

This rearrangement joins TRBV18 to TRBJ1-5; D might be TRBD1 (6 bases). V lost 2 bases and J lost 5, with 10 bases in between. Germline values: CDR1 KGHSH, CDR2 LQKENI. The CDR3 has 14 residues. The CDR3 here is CASSPGGADQPQHF. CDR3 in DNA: TGTGCCAGCTCACCAGGGGGCGCAGATCAGCCCCAGCATTTT.

The CDR3 DNA is TGTGCCAGCAGCTTAGGTCTTGGCGGGGGGGAGACCCAGTACTTC. Translated: CASSLGLGGGETQYF. This chain links TRBV7-2 with TRBJ2-5; 8 nucleotides match TRBD2. Trimming removed 1 base from V and 5 bases from J; junction bases left unmatched: 6. Germline V gene lookup returns CDR1 SGHTA and CDR2 FQGNSA. This CDR3 is 15 amino acids long.

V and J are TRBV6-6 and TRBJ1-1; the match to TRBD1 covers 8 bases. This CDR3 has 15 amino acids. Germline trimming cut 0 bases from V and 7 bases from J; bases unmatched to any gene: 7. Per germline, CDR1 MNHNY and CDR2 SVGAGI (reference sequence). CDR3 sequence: CASSYSPQGAVEAFF. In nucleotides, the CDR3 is TGTGCCAGCAGTTACTCACCCCAGGGGGCAGTTGAAGCTTTCTTT.

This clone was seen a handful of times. The CDR3: CASSLVGPAGGSISTDTQYF. CDR3 DNA sequence: TGCGCCAGCAGCCTTGTGGGGCCAGCGGGGGGATCAATTAGCACAGATACGCAGTATTTT. The rearrangement uses TRBV4-3 and TRBJ2-3; the match to TRBD2 covers 9 bases. The V gene end was trimmed by 4 bases and the J gene end by 0 bases; junction bases not matched to a gene: 17. The CDR3 totals 20 residues. CDR1 and CDR2 from the germline V gene are LGHNA and YSLEER.

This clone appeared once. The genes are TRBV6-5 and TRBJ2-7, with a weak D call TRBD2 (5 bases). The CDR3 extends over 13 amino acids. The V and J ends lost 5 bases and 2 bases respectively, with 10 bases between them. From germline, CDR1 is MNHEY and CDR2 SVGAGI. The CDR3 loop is CASSPLGAYEQYF. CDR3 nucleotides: TGTGCCAGCAGTCCCCTGGGAGCCTACGAGCAGTACTTC.

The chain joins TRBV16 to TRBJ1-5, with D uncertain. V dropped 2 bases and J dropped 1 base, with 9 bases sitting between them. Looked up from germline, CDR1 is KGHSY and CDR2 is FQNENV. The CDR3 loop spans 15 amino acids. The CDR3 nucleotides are TGTGCCAGCAGCCAAGTACGGGAAAGCAATCAGCCCCAGCATTTT. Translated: CASSQVRESNQPQHF.

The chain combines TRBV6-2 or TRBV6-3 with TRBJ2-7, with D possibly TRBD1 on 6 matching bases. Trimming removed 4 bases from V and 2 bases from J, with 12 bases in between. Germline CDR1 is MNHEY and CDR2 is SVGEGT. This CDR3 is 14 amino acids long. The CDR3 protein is CASSWGQGTYEQYF. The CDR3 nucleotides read TGTGCCAGCAGTTGGGGGCAGGGGACCTACGAGCAGTACTTC.

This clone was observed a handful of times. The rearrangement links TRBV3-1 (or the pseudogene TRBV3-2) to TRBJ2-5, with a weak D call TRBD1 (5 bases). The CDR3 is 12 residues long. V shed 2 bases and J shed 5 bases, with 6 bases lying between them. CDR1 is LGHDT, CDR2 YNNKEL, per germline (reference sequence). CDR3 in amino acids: CASSQPGETQYF. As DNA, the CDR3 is TGTGCCAGCAGCCAACCAGGGGAGACCCAGTACTTC.

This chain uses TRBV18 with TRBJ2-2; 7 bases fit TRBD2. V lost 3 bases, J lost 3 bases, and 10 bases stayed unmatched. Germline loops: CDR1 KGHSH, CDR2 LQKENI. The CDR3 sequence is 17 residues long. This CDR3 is CASSPPRGGDDTGELFF. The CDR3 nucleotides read TGTGCCAGCTCACCCCCTCGGGGAGGGGACGACACCGGGGAGCTGTTTTTT.

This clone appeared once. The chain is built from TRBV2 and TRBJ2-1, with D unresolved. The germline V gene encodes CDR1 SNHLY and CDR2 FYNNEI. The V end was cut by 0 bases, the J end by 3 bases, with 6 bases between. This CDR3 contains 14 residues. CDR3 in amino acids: CASSEAHFYNEQFF. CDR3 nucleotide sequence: TGTGCCAGCAGTGAAGCGCACTTCTACAATGAGCAGTTCTTC.

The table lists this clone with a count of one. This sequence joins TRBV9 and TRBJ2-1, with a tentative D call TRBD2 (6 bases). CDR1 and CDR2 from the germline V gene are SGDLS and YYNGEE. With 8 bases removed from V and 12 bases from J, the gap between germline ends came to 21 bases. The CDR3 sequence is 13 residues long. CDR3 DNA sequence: TGTGCCAGTACTCCGGGACTCTACTTGGGGCAGTTCTTC. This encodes CASTPGLYLGQFF.

CDR3: CASKGRGGYGYTF. The CDR3 DNA sequence: TGTGCCAGTAAGGGGCGGGGCGGCTATGGCTACACCTTC. The rearrangement joins TRBV19 to TRBJ1-2; D possibly corresponds to TRBD1 (5 bases). Trimming shortened V by 7 bases and J by 4 bases, and 13 bases separated the two germline ends. The germline V gene encodes CDR1 LNHDA and CDR2 SQIVND (reference sequence). The CDR3 consists of 13 residues.

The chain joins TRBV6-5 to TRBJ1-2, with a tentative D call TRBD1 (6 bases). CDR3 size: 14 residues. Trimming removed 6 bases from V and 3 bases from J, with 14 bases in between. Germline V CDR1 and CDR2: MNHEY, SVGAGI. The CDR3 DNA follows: TGTGCCAGCAGGGGGGCAGGGGTAGACTATGGCTACACCTTC. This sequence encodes CASRGAGVDYGYTF.

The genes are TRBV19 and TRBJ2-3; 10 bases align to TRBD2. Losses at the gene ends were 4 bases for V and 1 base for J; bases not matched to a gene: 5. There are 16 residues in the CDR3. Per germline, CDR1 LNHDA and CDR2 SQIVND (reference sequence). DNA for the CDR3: TGTGCCAGTAGTAAAAGAACTAGCGGGGGCACAGATACGCAGTATTTT. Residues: CASSKRTSGGTDTQYF.

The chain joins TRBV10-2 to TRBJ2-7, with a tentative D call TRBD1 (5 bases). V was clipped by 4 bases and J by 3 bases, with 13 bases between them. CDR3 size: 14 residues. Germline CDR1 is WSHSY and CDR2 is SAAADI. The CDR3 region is CASSVKGVGYEQYF. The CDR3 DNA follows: TGCGCCAGCAGTGTTAAAGGGGTCGGCTACGAGCAGTACTTC.

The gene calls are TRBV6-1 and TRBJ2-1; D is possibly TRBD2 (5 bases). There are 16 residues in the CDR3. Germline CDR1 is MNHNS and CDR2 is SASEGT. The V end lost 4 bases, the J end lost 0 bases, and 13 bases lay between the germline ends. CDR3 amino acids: CASSGHLGSSYNEQFF. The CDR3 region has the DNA TGTGCCAGCAGTGGCCACCTAGGGAGCTCCTACAATGAGCAGTTCTTC.

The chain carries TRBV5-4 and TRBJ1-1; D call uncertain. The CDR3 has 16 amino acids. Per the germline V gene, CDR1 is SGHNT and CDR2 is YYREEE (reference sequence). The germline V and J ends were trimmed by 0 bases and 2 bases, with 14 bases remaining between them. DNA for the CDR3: TGTGCCAGCAGCTTGGACCTGACAATCGGCAACACTGAAGCTTTCTTT. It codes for CASSLDLTIGNTEAFF.

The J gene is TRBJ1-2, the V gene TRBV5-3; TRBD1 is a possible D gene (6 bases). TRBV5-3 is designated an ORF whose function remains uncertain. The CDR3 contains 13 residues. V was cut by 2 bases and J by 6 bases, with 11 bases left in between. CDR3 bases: TGTGCCAGAAGCTTCGGGGGGGCCAATGGCTACACCTTC. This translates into CARSFGGANGYTF.

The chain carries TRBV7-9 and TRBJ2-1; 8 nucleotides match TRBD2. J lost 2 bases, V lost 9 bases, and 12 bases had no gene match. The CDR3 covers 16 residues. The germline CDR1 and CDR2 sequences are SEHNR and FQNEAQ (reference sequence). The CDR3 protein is CASLSNSGGAYNEQFF. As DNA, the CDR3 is TGTGCCAGTCTGAGTAATTCGGGAGGGGCCTACAATGAGCAGTTCTTC.

This CDR3 is CASSPSGRRLDEQFF. The DNA for the CDR3 is TGTGCCAGCAGCCCTAGCGGGAGGAGGTTGGATGAGCAGTTCTTC. V gene TRBV7-9 combines with J gene TRBJ2-1; 11 nucleotides agree with TRBD2. Per the germline V gene, CDR1 is SEHNR and CDR2 is FQNEAQ (reference sequence). The CDR3 covers 15 residues. J gave up 8 bases and V 5 bases, and 8 bases lay outside the gene matches.

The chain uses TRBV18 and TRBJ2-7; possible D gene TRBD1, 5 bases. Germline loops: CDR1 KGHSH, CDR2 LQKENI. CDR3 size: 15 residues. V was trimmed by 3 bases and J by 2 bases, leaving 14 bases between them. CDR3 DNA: TGTGCCAGCTCACCCGGCCTGACAGAGACCTACGAGCAGTACTTC. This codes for CASSPGLTETYEQYF.

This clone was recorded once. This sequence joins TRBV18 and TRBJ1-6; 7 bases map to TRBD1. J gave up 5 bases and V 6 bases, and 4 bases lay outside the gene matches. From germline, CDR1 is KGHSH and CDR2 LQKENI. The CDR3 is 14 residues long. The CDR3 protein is CASSWDSNNSPLHF. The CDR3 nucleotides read TGTGCCAGCTCCTGGGACAGCAATAATTCACCCCTCCACTTT.